The T cell receptor beta chain described here comes from a study of blood T cell repertoires in COVID-19. The overall study: Specimens from acute and convalescent COVID-19 originated in the United States, Italy and Spain. T cells, B-cell-depleted T cells, or PBMCs supplied cDNA or gDNA.

Original analysis: Estimation of nucleated cell counts was performed using reference gene primer amplification. Sequenced by immunoSEQ multiplex PCR; TCRdb stores in-frame clones only, minus some. The DNA gave D and trimming, while V, J and clone size come from that table. The table shows about 140,000 clones, with around 80% occurring only once. Germline trimming cut 4 bases from V and 2 bases from J; bases unmatched to any gene: 9. The CDR3 totals 16 residues. Germline lookup yields CDR1 LGHNA and CDR2 YNFKEQ. The sample taken for sequencing was peripheral blood. The source of this sequence is a man of 80 years or more with acute or convalescent COVID-19. The rearrangement joins TRBV4-2 to TRBJ2-7; 9 bases align to TRBD1. The chain's CDR3 is CASSRPGQGLTYEQYF. CDR3 bases: TGTGCCAGCAGCCGCCCGGGACAGGGCCTTACCTACGAGCAGTACTTC.